The rows below give T cell receptor beta chains drawn from one sample of a study of T-cell reconstitution after alpha-beta-depleted transplantation in children. One entry per CDR3 protein results from TCRdb running MiXCR on the PCR reads. The profile covers hundreds of thousands of distinct CDR3 sequences, with roughly 14% appearing a single time and roughly 0.84% taken by the ten largest. The input for sequencing was PBMCs, taken before TCRalphabeta/CD19-depleted stem cell transplant. All receptors derive from a girl aged 2 to 9 with congenital amegakaryocytic thrombocytopenia, due to receive a stem cell transplant. Both conserved end residues are part of each CDR3. Fields, in order: clone size, D gene, J gene, V gene, CDR3 DNA, CDR3 protein. The D gene is left open where the match is weak. Only some rows state a clone size, as once, few, many or a class for expanded clones.

>.|.|TRBJ2-1|TRBV23-1
TGCGCCAGCAGGCCGGGAAGGGGAGAACTAAATGAGCAGTTCTTC
CASRPGRGELNEQFF
>.|TRBD2|TRBJ2-5|TRBV5-1
TGCGCCAGCAGCTGGAGGACTAGCGGGAGTTACCAAGAGACCCAGTACTTC
CASSWRTSGSYQETQYF
>many|.|TRBJ1-1|TRBV5-1
TGCGCCAGCGGTCTGGTGAACACTGAAGCTTTCTTT
CASGLVNTEAFF
>many|.|TRBJ1-5|TRBV20-1
TGCAGTGCTAGGGCCAATAGCAATCAGCCCCAGCATTTT
CSARANSNQPQHF
>.|.|TRBJ2-1|TRBV7-3
TGTGCCAGCAGCTTAAGGGGCGGGACCCTCTACAATGAGCAGTTCTTC
CASSLRGGTLYNEQFF
>.|.|TRBJ2-6|TRBV27
TGTGCCAGCCGAGTCCTCTCTGGGGCCAACGTCCTGACTTTC
CASRVLSGANVLTF
>.|.|TRBJ1-2|TRBV18
TGTGCCAGCTCCCCAAATACAGGGAACTATGGCTACACCTTC
CASSPNTGNYGYTF
>many|.|TRBJ1-1|TRBV29-1
TGCAGCGTCGGCGACAACACTGAAGCTTTCTTT
CSVGDNTEAFF
>.|TRBD2|TRBJ2-7|TRBV20-1
TGCAGTGCTCCTATCCTAAGAGCCACCCCGATCCGAACTAGCGAGTCAAGCTCCTACGAGCAGTACTTC
CSAPILRATPIRTSESSSYEQYF
>.|.|TRBJ2-1|TRBV11-2
TGTGCCAGCAGAAAGTCGGGACTCCCGAGCTCCTACAATGAGCAGTTCTTC
CASRKSGLPSSYNEQFF
>few|.|TRBJ2-7|TRBV5-1
TGCGCCAGCAGCTTTGTCTCTTCAACCTACGAGCAGTACTTC
CASSFVSSTYEQYF
>.|.|TRBJ2-4|TRBV15
TGTGCCACCAGCAGCCCTCCCGCAGGTACCAAAAACATTCAGTACTTC
CATSSPPAGTKNIQYF
>many|TRBD2|TRBJ2-3|TRBV20-1
TGCAGTGCTAACAGACTAGCCTCAACAGATACGCAGTATTTT
CSANRLASTDTQYF
>.|TRBD2|TRBJ2-5|TRBV5-1
TGCGCCAGCAGCTTGGGGGTAGCGCGGGAGTCAGAGACCCAGTACTTC
CASSLGVARESETQYF
>.|.|TRBJ2-1|TRBV20-1
TGCAGTGCTAGAGATCGAGGACTCCACTCCTCCTACAATGAGCAGTTCTTC
CSARDRGLHSSYNEQFF
>few|.|TRBJ2-1|TRBV11-2
TGTGCCAGCAGCTTAGAGGGCCGGTCCAGGGAGTTCTTC
CASSLEGRSREFF
>many|.|TRBJ1-2|TRBV12-3/TRBV12-4
TGTGCCAGCAGCTCCGGGACACAAGTCTATGGCTACACCTTC
CASSSGTQVYGYTF
>.|TRBD1|TRBJ2-2|TRBV5-1
TGCGCCAGCACCAAGGGGACAGGGGTCACCGGGGAGCTGTTTTTT
CASTKGTGVTGELFF
>many|.|TRBJ1-1|TRBV27
TGTGCCAGCAGTTCCATGGGGTGGGGGAACACTGAAGCTTTCTTT
CASSSMGWGNTEAFF
>.|.|TRBJ2-1|TRBV12-3/TRBV12-4
TGTGCCAGCAGGAGCGGGCGCTCCTACAATGAGCAGTTCTTC
CASRSGRSYNEQFF
>.|.|TRBJ1-1|TRBV20-1
TGCAGTGCTAGAGATCCCGGCAGGGGAACTGAAGCTTTCTTT
CSARDPGRGTEAFF
>few|TRBD1|TRBJ2-5|TRBV29-1
TGCAGCGTTCGGGACAGAGGGGAGACCCAGTACTTC
CSVRDRGETQYF
>.|.|TRBJ2-3|TRBV5-6
TGTGCCAGCAGCTTGAGTGCCGCCCCAGATACGCAGTATTTT
CASSLSAAPDTQYF
>many|.|TRBJ1-1|TRBV29-1
TGCAGCGTTGAGTCTATCGGCAGGGAAACTCTCGAAGCTTTCTTT
CSVESIGRETLEAFF
>.|.|TRBJ2-7|TRBV12-3/TRBV12-4
TGTGCCAGCAGTTTAAGGTCGTTAGAGCAGTACTTC
CASSLRSLEQYF
>.|TRBD2|TRBJ2-7|TRBV10-3
TGTGCCATTGGGACTAGCGGGAGGGACGAGCAGTACTTC
CAIGTSGRDEQYF
>many|.|TRBJ2-5|TRBV18
TGTGCCAGCTCACCACGGGACGGGCAAGAGACCCAGTACTTC
CASSPRDGQETQYF
>many|.|TRBJ2-7|TRBV5-1
TGCGCCAGCAGCTTACACGACGAGCAGTACTTC
CASSLHDEQYF
>.|.|TRBJ1-6|TRBV28
TGTGCCAGCATTCCGAGGGGGGCGAATAATTCACCCCTCCACTTT
CASIPRGANNSPLHF
>many|.|TRBJ1-1|TRBV4-1
TGCGCCAGCAGCCAAGAGTCTATGAACACTGAAGCTTTCTTT
CASSQESMNTEAFF
>many|.|TRBJ1-1|TRBV5-1
TGCGCCAGTCGATGGGGAAACACTGAAGCTTTCTTT
CASRWGNTEAFF
>.|TRBD2|TRBJ2-3|TRBV20-1
TGCAGTGCCGTCACTGGGGGGGGGAGGGCGTATACGCAGTATTTT
CSAVTGGGRAYTQYF
>many|.|TRBJ2-1|TRBV29-1
TGCAGCGTCCAAAGCTCCTACAATGAGCAGTTCTTC
CSVQSSYNEQFF
>.|.|TRBJ2-7|TRBV11-3
TGTGCCAGCAGCTTCGTTGGGGGGGCGAGCTCCTACGAGCAGTACTTC
CASSFVGGASSYEQYF
>many|.|TRBJ2-7|TRBV21-1
TGTGCCAGCAGCAAAGAGGGCAGGATTTACGAGCAGTACTTC
CASSKEGRIYEQYF
>.|TRBD1|TRBJ2-7|TRBV10-2
TGCGCCAGCAGTGAGAGGAGGTGGGACAGGACCTACGAGCAGTACTTC
CASSERRWDRTYEQYF
>few|.|TRBJ2-1|TRBV5-1
TGCGCCAGCAGCCGTTTACCGAGCTCCTACAATGAGCAGTTCTTC
CASSRLPSSYNEQFF
>few|TRBD2|TRBJ2-2|TRBV5-1
TGCGCCAGCACCGAAGCGGGACTAGCGCGCCCCGGGGAGCTGTTTTTT
CASTEAGLARPGELFF
>many|TRBD1|TRBJ2-7|TRBV29-1
TGCAGCGCTGGGACAGGCGACCTCTACGAGCAGTACTTC
CSAGTGDLYEQYF
>few|.|TRBJ1-4|TRBV5-5
TGTGCCAGCAGCTTGGAAGCTGGGGCTGGTGAAAAACTGTTTTTT
CASSLEAGAGEKLFF
>.|.|TRBJ2-1|TRBV12-3/TRBV12-4
TGTGCCAGCAGTTTTGAAGGAGAGTACAATGAGCAGTTCTTC
CASSFEGEYNEQFF